The T cell receptor (beta chain) described here comes from a study of blood T cell repertoires in COVID-19. Study-wide context: The United States, Italy and Spain provided the acute and convalescent COVID-19 samples. T cells, B-cell-depleted T cells, or PBMCs supplied cDNA or gDNA.

V shed 6 bases and J 4 bases; nucleotides not matched to a gene: 14. This CDR3 is built from 16 residues. The germline V gene has CDR1 MNHEY and CDR2 SMNVEV (reference sequence). This clone was counted at least ten times. Per the original methods: Estimated nucleated cell counts came from reference gene primer amplification. The method was immunoSEQ multiplex PCR; TCRdb's version includes in-frame clones alone and lacks a portion of them. The DNA gave D and trimming, while V, J and clone size come from that table. The table lists approximately 200,000 clones, over 80% of them singletons, with 4% to 5.5% in the top ten.

The chain is built from TRBV27 and TRBJ1-2, with 7 bases fitting TRBD1. Sequencing was carried out using peripheral blood. This TCR was sampled from a human donor in a cohort sampled during active COVID-19. CDR3 amino acids: CASSAARGPPSYGYTF. The DNA of the CDR3 is TGTGCCAGCAGCGCCGCTAGGGGGCCCCCTAGCTATGGCTACACCTTC.